Listed below are T cell receptor beta chains from one sample, sequenced in a study of identifying expanded T cells in peripheral blood. The protocol was immunoSEQ multiplex PCR, while the TCRdb copy is restricted to in-frame clones and leaves out a portion. The profile shows 70,000 to 100,000 clones, 88% of them singletons. Input material: blood. These receptors all stem from a person aged 18-70 years in good health. Each CDR3 is given with its conserved first and last residue. Size tells how often a clone was seen (once, few, many) or the class of an expanded clone, and some rows leave it out.

CASGLGRGNTIYF,once,TRBJ1-3,TRBV12-5
CASSFGGVVSEQYF,-,TRBJ2-7,TRBV5-6
CASSIVAGVNEQFF,-,TRBJ2-1,TRBV19
CASSEGTLAKNIQYF,-,TRBJ2-4,TRBV6-1
CASSPNDRRVNYGYTF,-,TRBJ1-2,TRBV5-1
CASSGQGTTDTQYF,-,TRBJ2-3,TRBV2
CASSRLTEATTDTQYF,-,TRBJ2-3,TRBV5-4
CASSKTAGVAREQYF,-,TRBJ2-7,TRBV10-2
CASSYGSGADTGELFF,once,TRBJ2-2,TRBV4-1
CASGRHGTGSETQYF,-,TRBJ2-5,TRBV9
CATGQDSYNEQFF,few,TRBJ2-1,TRBV6-1
CASSPGEIGESPLHF,-,TRBJ1-6,TRBV9
CASSALDFAQGSYNEQFF,-,TRBJ2-1,TRBV7-9
CASSPGQGYQPQHF,-,TRBJ1-5,TRBV5-1
CASSFGDIQYF,-,TRBJ2-4,TRBV27
CASSQDRGGLDIQYF,-,TRBJ2-4,TRBV4-2
CASSEGLAGTDTQYF,-,TRBJ2-3,TRBV2
CASSLRVETQYF,-,TRBJ2-5,TRBV5-1
CASSLRDSYGYTF,-,TRBJ1-2,TRBV11-2
CASSLSGRSPTDTQYF,-,TRBJ2-3,TRBV18
CASSLVTGDKAFF,-,TRBJ1-1,TRBV11-3
CASSPGQGARETQYF,-,TRBJ2-5,TRBV7-9
CASSKNPNTEAFF,-,TRBJ1-1,TRBV4-3
CASSVAGAETQYF,-,TRBJ2-5,TRBV9
CASSSPGLDRYEQYF,-,TRBJ2-7,TRBV7-9
CASSFEGEETQYF,-,TRBJ2-5,TRBV7-3
CASSISPRDKMREGTPGYTF,-,TRBJ1-2,TRBV19
CSVGSGLAVTGELFF,-,TRBJ2-2,TRBV29-1
CASTGQGKTEAFF,-,TRBJ1-1,TRBV19
CASTLTGATGELFF,-,TRBJ2-2,TRBV5-1
CASSFTREQYF,-,TRBJ2-7,TRBV28
CASSYPDGTVRGYTF,-,TRBJ1-2,TRBV5-1
CATSRENLYGYTF,-,TRBJ1-2,TRBV15
CASSLLGLGINEQFF,-,TRBJ2-1,TRBV7-2
CASSAHVGTDNEQFF,-,TRBJ2-1,TRBV9
CATSRGDSGSYGYTF,-,TRBJ1-2,TRBV15
CASSYGDGSSPLHF,few,TRBJ1-6,TRBV6-5
CASTLLGLAGLYTGELFF,-,TRBJ2-2,TRBV27
CASSEARAETQYF,-,TRBJ2-5,TRBV2
CASSLNRNEQFF,-,TRBJ2-1,TRBV5-4
CATSRESGTSYEQYF,-,TRBJ2-7,TRBV15
CASSVEMNTEAFF,-,TRBJ1-1,TRBV9
CASSPERGGYGYTF,-,TRBJ1-2,TRBV5-5
CASSSGAGYPQETQYF,-,TRBJ2-5,TRBV7-2
CSVEFGQMNTEAFF,-,TRBJ1-1,TRBV29-1
CASLRRGIGQETQYF,few,TRBJ2-5,TRBV21-1
CASLEPTGANVLTF,-,TRBJ2-6,TRBV6-1
CASSPTSGVTETQYF,-,TRBJ2-5,TRBV6-1
CASSVGGGLGNEQFF,-,TRBJ2-1,TRBV9
CAWSVGETQYF,-,TRBJ2-5,TRBV30
CASSEVGGYNEQFF,-,TRBJ2-1,TRBV6-1
CASSGLNEQYF,-,TRBJ2-7,TRBV19
CASSPIRGDRGKDEQFF,-,TRBJ2-1,TRBV27
CATSLDREYNEQFF,-,TRBJ2-1,TRBV10-3
CASSQAGTGQYF,-,TRBJ2-3,TRBV14